A single sample is the source of the 16 T cell receptor beta chains below, sequenced in a study of blood T cell repertoires in COVID-19. Data came from immunoSEQ multiplex PCR; TCRdb stores just in-frame clones and leaves some out. The sample lists nearly 200,000 clones, 70% to 85% occurring once. The source material was peripheral blood. These receptors came from a human donor with acute or convalescent COVID-19. The donor label of this sample is uncertain.

This chain links TRBV5-5 with TRBJ1-5, with D unclear. CDR3 length: 15 residues. Germline loops: CDR1 SGHKS, CDR2 YYEKEE (reference sequence). V lost 5 bases, J lost 2 bases, and 14 bases lay in between. This CDR3 reads CASSLTGSGNQPQHF. The CDR3, as DNA: TGTGCCAGCAGTCTGACGGGGAGTGGCAATCAGCCCCAGCATTTT.

The chain recombines TRBV28 with TRBJ1-1, with D perhaps matching TRBD1 (6 bases). V lost 5 bases and J 3 bases, leaving 10 bases between the germline ends. The CDR3 sequence is 13 residues long. Germline-derived CDR1 and CDR2 are MDHEN and SYDVKM. CDR3 DNA: TGTGCCAGCAGTACAGGGTTCTACACTGAAGCTTTCTTT. It is translated as CASSTGFYTEAFF.

V and J are TRBV6-5 and TRBJ2-3; 7 bases match TRBD1. The V gene's germline CDR1 is MNHEY and CDR2 SVGAGI. This CDR3 contains 15 residues. Germline trimming cut 2 bases from V and 3 bases from J; bases unmatched to any gene: 5. This CDR3 reads CASSYDREFTDTQYF. In DNA, the CDR3 is TGTGCCAGCAGTTACGACAGGGAGTTTACAGATACGCAGTATTTT.

The V gene is TRBV3-1 (or the pseudogene TRBV3-2), the J gene TRBJ2-6; D ambiguous. Germline CDR1 LGHDT, CDR2 YNNKEL (reference sequence). This CDR3 contains 13 residues. V dropped 4 bases and J dropped 1 base, with 2 bases sitting between them. The CDR3 DNA sequence: TGTGCCAGCAGCCCTTCTGGGGCCAACGTCCTGACTTTC. Encoded protein: CASSPSGANVLTF.

This sequence joins TRBV30 and TRBJ1-6; D gene ambiguous. V lost 0 bases, J lost 7 bases, and 7 bases lay in between. The CDR3 consists of 13 residues. Germline assignment: CDR1 GTSNPN and CDR2 SVGIG (reference sequence). The CDR3 loop is CAWSVEENSPLHF. The CDR3 coding sequence is TGTGCCTGGAGTGTGGAGGAAAATTCACCCCTCCACTTT.

This chain links TRBV6-2 or TRBV6-3 with TRBJ1-5; 8 bases line up with TRBD1. Germline CDR1 reads MNHEY; CDR2 reads SVGEGT. This CDR3 is built from 16 residues. The V segment lost 3 bases and the J segment 2 bases; nucleotides outside the gene matches: 6. CDR3 region: CASSYNRGSGNQPQHF. The CDR3, as DNA: TGTGCCAGCAGTTATAACAGGGGGAGTGGCAATCAGCCCCAGCATTTT.

V usage is TRBV27 and J usage is TRBJ2-1; 7 positions agree with TRBD2. CDR1 and CDR2 (germline): MNHEY, SMNVEV (reference sequence). The CDR3 totals 14 residues. Trimming at V came to 6 bases and at J to 8 bases, leaving 10 bases not matched to a gene. The CDR3 reads CASRGLGRGYEQFF. CDR3 nucleotides: TGTGCCAGCAGGGGGCTAGGGAGGGGCTATGAGCAGTTCTTC.

The rearrangement joins TRBV24-1 to TRBJ2-1; 10 positions match TRBD1. Germline loops: CDR1 KGHDR, CDR2 SFDVKD. The CDR3 has 15 amino acids. V trimming: 4 bases; J trimming: 5 bases; junction bases outside the gene matches: 4. The CDR3 nucleotides read TGTGCCACCAGTGAGACAGGGGGCCTACACAATGAGCAGTTCTTC. Protein sequence: CATSETGGLHNEQFF.

This clone was seen only once. The CDR3 nucleotides are TGTGCCAGCAGCTTAACCACAGGGTTCGAGCAGTACTTC. Its translation is CASSLTTGFEQYF. The chain is built from TRBV7-2 and TRBJ2-7, with D possibly being TRBD1 (6 bases). The CDR3 spans 13 residues. Germline lookup yields CDR1 SGHTA and CDR2 FQGNSA. V lost 2 bases and J 6 bases, leaving 11 bases between the germline ends.

The genes are TRBV12-3 or TRBV12-4 and TRBJ1-2; 7 bases are shared with TRBD1. The CDR3 is 13 residues long. V was clipped by 5 bases and J by 8 bases; unmatched bases: 8. CDR3 nucleotide sequence: TGTGCCAGCAGTCAACAGGGGACGGGAGGCTACACCTTC. It yields the protein CASSQQGTGGYTF.

The J gene is TRBJ1-1, the V gene TRBV5-1; D is uncertain. The CDR3 contains 14 residues. V shed 5 bases and J shed 2 bases, with 13 bases lying between them. CDR1 SGHRS and CDR2 YFSETQ come from the germline V gene. The CDR3 spells CASRQWGGNTEAFF. The DNA for the CDR3 is TGCGCCAGCAGGCAGTGGGGAGGCAACACTGAAGCTTTCTTT. Full variable domain (remainder filled in from reference TRBV5-1 and TRBJ1-1): KAGVTQTPRYLIKTRGQQVTLSCSPISGHRSVSWYQQTPGQGLQFLFEYFSETQRNKGNFPGRFSGRQFSNSRSEMNVSTLELGDSALYLCASRQWGGNTEAFFGQGTRLTVV.

The chain couples TRBV18 to TRBJ1-3; TRBD1 aligns across 9 bases. The germline CDR1 and CDR2 sequences are KGHSH and LQKENI. Trimming cost V 6 bases and J 1 base; bases outside gene matches: 13. This CDR3 is 18 amino acids long. CDR3 in amino acids: CASSRGPIQGASGNTIYF. In DNA form, the CDR3 reads TGTGCCAGCTCGCGAGGCCCAATACAGGGGGCTTCTGGAAACACCATATATTTT.

The chain links TRBV3-1 (or the pseudogene TRBV3-2) to TRBJ2-2; D may be TRBD1 (5 bases). The V end lost 1 base, the J end lost 6 bases, and 12 bases lay between the germline ends. The CDR3 is 15 residues long. Germline values: CDR1 LGHDT, CDR2 YNNKEL (reference sequence). The CDR3 loop reads CASSQGSGIAGELFF. In DNA form, the CDR3 reads TGTGCCAGCAGCCAAGGCTCAGGGATCGCCGGGGAGCTGTTTTTT.

The chain combines TRBV7-3 with TRBJ2-3; 7 positions match TRBD2. Germline CDR1 SGHTA, CDR2 FQGTGA. Trimming at V came to 2 bases and at J to 2 bases, leaving 4 bases not matched to a gene. The CDR3 loop spans 15 amino acids. CDR3 in amino acids: CASSLQAGPTDTQYF. Written as DNA, the CDR3 is TGTGCCAGCAGCTTACAAGCGGGGCCCACAGATACGCAGTATTTT.

The rearrangement links TRBV5-1 to TRBJ2-6; TRBD1 agrees at 8 bases. CDR3 length equals 18 residues. CDR1 SGHRS and CDR2 YFSETQ come from the germline V gene. V lost 1 base, J lost 0 bases, and 6 bases stayed unmatched. The CDR3 region has the DNA TGCGCCAGCAGCTTGTGGACAGGGAGGACCTCTGGGGCCAACGTCCTGACTTTC. It encodes CASSLWTGRTSGANVLTF.

This CDR3 reads CASSLGDRADEKLFF. The DNA of the CDR3 is TGTGCCAGCAGTTTAGGGGACAGGGCGGATGAAAAACTGTTTTTT. This chain uses TRBV28 with TRBJ1-4; 9 bases map to TRBD1. Trimming at V came to 2 bases and at J to 6 bases, leaving 4 bases not matched to a gene. Germline V gene data show CDR1 as MDHEN and CDR2 as SYDVKM. The CDR3 has 15 residues.